The 25 T cell receptor beta chains given below trace back to one sample, sequenced in a study of blood T cell repertoires in COVID-19. Generated by immunoSEQ multiplex PCR, the TCRdb table keeps only in-frame clones and is missing some. The sample lists about 210,000 clones, roughly 85% seen once, with around 5.2% in the top ten. Sequenced material: peripheral blood. These receptors were obtained from an elderly woman with acute or convalescent COVID-19.

J is TRBJ2-3 and V is TRBV7-9; possibly TRBD1 for D (6 bases). The CDR3 sequence is 12 residues long. Trimming took 5 bases from V and 14 from J, leaving 17 bases between them. Per germline, CDR1 SEHNR and CDR2 FQNEAQ (reference sequence). The CDR3 is CASSNRDRDPYF. The CDR3 nucleotides read TGTGCCAGCAGCAACAGGGATCGGGATCCGTATTTT.

The J gene is TRBJ2-7, the V gene TRBV6-1; TRBD2 matches at 12 bases. In germline, CDR1 is MNHNS, CDR2 SASEGT. The CDR3 consists of 16 residues. The V gene end was trimmed by 2 bases and the J gene end by 7 bases; junction bases not matched to a gene: 9. CDR3 in DNA: TGTGCCAGCAGTGAATCCCCTAGCGGGAGGGCGGGGGAGCAGTACTTC. Translating gives CASSESPSGRAGEQYF.

The rearrangement joins TRBV19 to TRBJ2-3; D not resolved. The CDR3 sequence is 14 residues long. Germline lookup yields CDR1 LNHDA and CDR2 SQIVND (reference sequence). V was pared by 3 bases and J by 4 bases, with 11 bases between. The CDR3 nucleotides read TGTGCCAGTAGTATCAGAAGATCAGCAGATACGCAGTATTTT. This translates into CASSIRRSADTQYF.

The chain joins TRBV4-3 to TRBJ2-1, with D possibly being TRBD2 (5 bases). The CDR3 is 18 amino acids. The V gene lost 0 bases and the J gene lost 4 bases, with 19 bases spanning the gap. Germline CDR1 and CDR2: LGHNA and YSLEER. CDR3 region: CASSQDIPVSGRYNEQFF. The CDR3 region has the DNA TGCGCCAGCAGCCAAGATATTCCCGTCAGCGGACGATACAATGAGCAGTTCTTC.

The gene calls are TRBV9 and TRBJ2-1; 7 bases fit TRBD2. This CDR3 is built from 15 residues. With 4 bases clipped from V and 9 bases from J, the junction kept 13 bases outside the gene matches. Per germline, CDR1 SGDLS and CDR2 YYNGEE. The CDR3 DNA follows: TGTGCCAGCAGCCCCGCCGGGGAGCGGGATAGTGAGCAGTTCTTC. Protein sequence: CASSPAGERDSEQFF.

The chain recombines TRBV5-1 with TRBJ2-7; 16 bases are shared with TRBD2. The length of the CDR3 is 16 residues. In germline, CDR1 is SGHRS, CDR2 YFSETQ. The V gene end was trimmed by 4 bases and the J gene end by 6 bases; junction bases not matched to a gene: 7. The CDR3: CASSKGLAGGPGEQYF. The CDR3 region has the DNA TGCGCCAGCAGCAAGGGACTAGCGGGAGGGCCAGGCGAGCAGTACTTC.

This chain links TRBV15 with TRBJ2-1, with 10 bases matching TRBD2. The trim removed 0 bases at V and 6 bases at J, leaving 8 bases unmatched. The CDR3 extends over 17 amino acids. The germline V gene has CDR1 LNHNV and CDR2 YYDKDF (reference sequence). CDR3: CATSRDLGTSEINEQFF. The CDR3, as DNA: TGTGCCACCAGCAGAGACCTCGGGACTAGCGAGATCAATGAGCAGTTCTTC.

This clone was detected ten times or more. This sequence joins TRBV20-1 and TRBJ2-7, with 11 nucleotides matching TRBD1. In germline, CDR1 is DFQATT, CDR2 SNEGSKA (reference sequence). This CDR3 spans 17 amino acids. Trimming at V came to 3 bases and at J to 0 bases, leaving 10 bases not matched to a gene. The chain's CDR3 is CSASASGTGGSSYEQYF. Written as DNA, the CDR3 is TGCAGTGCTAGTGCCTCCGGGACAGGGGGAAGCTCCTACGAGCAGTACTTC.

The rearrangement uses TRBV30 and TRBJ2-1; D gene unclear. V was cut by 2 bases and J by 5 bases, with 7 bases left in between. Germline V gene sequence: CDR1 GTSNPN, CDR2 SVGIG (reference sequence). This CDR3 region has 12 residues. The CDR3 coding sequence is TGTGCCTGGAGTCCACACCACAATGAGCAGTTCTTC. Encoded protein: CAWSPHHNEQFF.

Comments on this clone: One end of the junction fails to match germline, which may point to a read error. This chain connects TRBV9 to TRBJ2-3; TRBD2 is a possible D gene (6 bases). The germline V gene has CDR1 SGDLS and CDR2 YYNGEE. The CDR3 covers 19 residues. CDR3 residues: CASSAPRTTKGREVVKRDF. The CDR3 nucleotides are TGTGCCAGCAGCGCCCCACGGACTACCAAAGGTCGCGAGGTTGTGAAGCGGGATTTT.

The chain carries TRBV7-2 and TRBJ1-5, with D possibly being TRBD1 (6 bases). The CDR3 contains 13 residues. Trimming took off 6 bases at V and 3 bases at J, with 9 bases between the two ends. Germline V gene data show CDR1 as SGHTA and CDR2 as FQGNSA. CDR3 in amino acids: CASSGQFNQPQHF. The CDR3, as DNA: TGTGCCAGCAGTGGACAGTTCAATCAGCCCCAGCATTTT.

The chain uses TRBV24-1 and TRBJ2-1; tentatively, D is TRBD2 (6 bases). Germline assignment: CDR1 KGHDR and CDR2 SFDVKD. The V end lost 4 bases, the J end lost 7 bases, and 13 bases lay between the germline ends. The CDR3 contains 14 residues. CDR3 loop: CATSDGDLWNEQFF. The CDR3 region has the DNA TGTGCCACCAGTGACGGGGACTTGTGGAATGAGCAGTTCTTC.

The chain links TRBV27 to TRBJ1-3, with no clear D. Trimming stripped 10 bases from V and 0 bases from J, with 16 bases between. The CDR3 contains 15 residues. Germline assignment: CDR1 MNHEY and CDR2 SMNVEV (reference sequence). The CDR3 sequence: CATRAAPSSGNTIYF. In DNA, the CDR3 is TGTGCCACCCGCGCGGCACCGAGCTCTGGAAACACCATATATTTT.

This rearrangement joins TRBV28 to TRBJ2-7, with D maybe TRBD1 (5 bases). This CDR3 spans 15 amino acids. The germline V gene has CDR1 MDHEN and CDR2 SYDVKM. V lost 2 bases to trimming and J lost 1 base, with 12 bases between them. CDR3 DNA sequence: TGTGCCAGCAGTTTAGTTGGGGCAGGGTCCTACGAGCAGTACTTC. It yields the protein CASSLVGAGSYEQYF.

The CDR3 loop reads CASSLQGVPYEQYF. The CDR3 DNA sequence: TGTGCCAGCAGTTTACAGGGAGTCCCCTACGAGCAGTACTTC. This chain uses TRBV6-5 with TRBJ2-7, with TRBD1 as a possible D gene (6 bases). Trimming pared 4 bases from V and 2 bases from J, leaving 12 bases between. Germline assignment: CDR1 MNHEY and CDR2 SVGAGI. This CDR3 is 14 amino acids long.

The table lists this clone with a count of one. V and J are TRBV18 and TRBJ1-4, with TRBD1 identical over 7 bases. The CDR3 is made up of 16 amino acids. V shed 3 bases, J shed 3 bases, and the junction held 7 bases outside the gene matches. Per germline, CDR1 KGHSH and CDR2 LQKENI. CDR3 protein: CASSPGIQGSNEKLFF. The CDR3 region has the DNA TGTGCCAGCTCACCTGGAATACAGGGGTCTAATGAAAAACTGTTTTTT.

The chain couples TRBV11-2 to TRBJ1-6; the D gene is possibly TRBD1 (6 bases). The CDR3 contains 16 residues. V gave up 5 bases and J gave up 8 bases, with 19 bases separating them. Germline V gene sequence: CDR1 SGHAT, CDR2 FQNNGV. CDR3 protein: CASSTEQGWFDSPLHF. CDR3 sequence (DNA): TGTGCCAGCAGCACAGAACAGGGCTGGTTTGATTCACCCCTCCACTTT.

The chain couples TRBV7-2 to TRBJ2-7; 8 bases match TRBD1. V trimming: 1 base; J trimming: 0 bases; junction bases outside the gene matches: 14. This CDR3 contains 19 residues. Germline V gene lookup returns CDR1 SGHTA and CDR2 FQGNSA. The chain's CDR3 is CASSLVCGEDRANSYEQYF. CDR3 DNA: TGTGCCAGCAGCTTAGTCTGCGGCGAGGACAGGGCGAACTCCTACGAGCAGTACTTC.

The V gene is TRBV29-1, the J gene TRBJ2-5, with 7 bases identical to TRBD1. The V segment lost 4 bases and the J segment 5 bases; nucleotides outside the gene matches: 10. CDR1 and CDR2 (germline): SQVTM, ANQGSEA. The CDR3 spans 14 residues. CDR3 bases: TGCAGCGTTGTGGAGGACAGGCTCCGGGAGACCCAGTACTTC. Protein sequence: CSVVEDRLRETQYF.

The chain carries TRBV7-3 and TRBJ2-7; D gene uncertain. Per the germline V gene, CDR1 is SGHTA and CDR2 is FQGTGA. The V end lost 3 bases, the J end lost 2 bases, and 14 bases lay between the germline ends. The CDR3 covers 15 residues. The CDR3 bases are TGTGCCAGCAGCTTGGGCCCGCGCGAGACCTACGAGCAGTACTTC. Translated: CASSLGPRETYEQYF.

This sequence joins TRBV27 and TRBJ1-2; D possibly corresponds to TRBD1 (5 bases). V lost 3 bases and J lost 1, with 12 bases in between. The CDR3 length is 15 residues. Germline loops: CDR1 MNHEY, CDR2 SMNVEV (reference sequence). For the CDR3, the DNA is TGTGCCAGCAGTTTCCGGGCAGGGATTAACTATGGCTACACCTTC. This translates into CASSFRAGINYGYTF.

In this sample, this clone turned up once. The CDR3 reads CASSPQGGIGNTIYF. CDR3 DNA sequence: TGTGCCAGCAGCCCCCAGGGGGGAATTGGAAACACCATATATTTT. V usage is TRBV7-9 and J usage is TRBJ1-3; TRBD1 aligns across 7 bases. CDR3 length: 15 residues. V lost 5 bases, J lost 3 bases, and 7 bases stayed unmatched. CDR1 is SEHNR and CDR2 is FQNEAQ in the germline V gene (reference sequence).

The chain links TRBV24-1 to TRBJ1-2; unclear D gene. This CDR3 is 12 amino acids long. Per germline, CDR1 KGHDR and CDR2 SFDVKD. With 2 bases removed from V and 8 bases from J, the gap between germline ends came to 8 bases. The DNA for the CDR3 is TGTGCCACCAGTGATTACTCGTTCGGCTACACCTTC. It translates to CATSDYSFGYTF.

The chain joins TRBV7-3 to TRBJ2-2; 11 bases fit TRBD2. Germline trimming cut 4 bases from V and 5 bases from J; bases unmatched to any gene: 6. CDR1 is SGHTA, CDR2 FQGTGA, per germline. CDR3 length: 16 amino acids. The CDR3 DNA is TGTGCCAGCAGCTCCACTAGCGGGAGAGTTACCGGGGAGCTGTTTTTT. As protein: CASSSTSGRVTGELFF.

The J gene is TRBJ1-2, the V gene TRBV20-1, with D unclear. This CDR3 spans 14 amino acids. The V gene's germline CDR1 is DFQATT and CDR2 SNEGSKA (reference sequence). The V gene lost 3 bases and the J gene lost 8 bases, with 19 bases spanning the gap. CDR3 residues: CSASRTSVGGGYTF. The DNA of the CDR3 is TGCAGTGCTAGTCGGACGTCCGTAGGAGGGGGCTACACCTTC.